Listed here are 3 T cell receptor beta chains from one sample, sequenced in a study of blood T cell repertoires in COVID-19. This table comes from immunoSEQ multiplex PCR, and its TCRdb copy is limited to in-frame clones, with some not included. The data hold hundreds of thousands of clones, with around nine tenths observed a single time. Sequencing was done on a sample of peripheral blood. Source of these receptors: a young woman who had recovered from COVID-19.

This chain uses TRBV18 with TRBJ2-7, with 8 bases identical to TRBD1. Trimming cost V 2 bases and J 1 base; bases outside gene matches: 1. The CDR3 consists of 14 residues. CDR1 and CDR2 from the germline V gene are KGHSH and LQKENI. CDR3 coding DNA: TGTGCCAGCTCACCAGGGACAGGATCCTACGAGCAGTACGTC. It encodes CASSPGTGSYEQYV.

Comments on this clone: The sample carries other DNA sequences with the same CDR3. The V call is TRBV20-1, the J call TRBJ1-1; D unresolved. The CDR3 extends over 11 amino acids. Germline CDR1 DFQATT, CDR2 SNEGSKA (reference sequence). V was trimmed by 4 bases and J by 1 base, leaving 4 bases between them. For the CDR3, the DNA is TGCAGTGCTACTAAGAACACTGAAGCTTTCTTT. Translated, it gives CSATKNTEAFF.

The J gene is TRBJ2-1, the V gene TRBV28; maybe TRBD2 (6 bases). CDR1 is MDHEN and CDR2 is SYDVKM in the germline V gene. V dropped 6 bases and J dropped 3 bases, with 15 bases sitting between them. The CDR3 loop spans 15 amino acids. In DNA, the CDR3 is TGTGCCAGCAGCCGGGGAGGACTGGTCTACAATGAGCAGTTCTTC. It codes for CASSRGGLVYNEQFF.